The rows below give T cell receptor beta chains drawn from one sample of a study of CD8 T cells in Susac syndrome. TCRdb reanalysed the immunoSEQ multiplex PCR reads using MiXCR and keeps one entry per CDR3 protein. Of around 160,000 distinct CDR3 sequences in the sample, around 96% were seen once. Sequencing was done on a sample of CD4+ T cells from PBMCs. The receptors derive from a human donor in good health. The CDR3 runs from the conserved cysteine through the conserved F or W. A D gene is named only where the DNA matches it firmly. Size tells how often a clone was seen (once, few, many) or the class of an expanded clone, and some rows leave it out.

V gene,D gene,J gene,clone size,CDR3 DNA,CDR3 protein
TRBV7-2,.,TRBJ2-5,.,TGTGCCAGCAGCCTAGACAGCCCCAAGGCCCAGTACTTC,CASSLDSPKAQYF
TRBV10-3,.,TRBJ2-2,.,TGTGCCATCAGTGGACAGTTGGTCGGGGAGCTGTTTTTT,CAISGQLVGELFF
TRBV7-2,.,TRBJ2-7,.,TGTGCCACCCCGCGGGGCCGGTCCGGCTACGAGCAGTACTTC,CATPRGRSGYEQYF
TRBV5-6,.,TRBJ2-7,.,TGTGCCAGCAGACCAACCTACGAGCAGTACTTC,CASRPTYEQYF
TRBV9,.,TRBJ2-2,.,TGTGCCAGCAGCTCCTACGGGGAGCTGTTTTTT,CASSSYGELFF
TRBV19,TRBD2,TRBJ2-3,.,TGTGCCAGTAGTATAGGAGGGACTAGCGGACTCACCACCACAGATACGCAGTATTTT,CASSIGGTSGLTTTDTQYF
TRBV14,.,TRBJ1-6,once,TGTGCCAGCAGCCAAGTTCCAGGGTCCTATTCACCCCTCCACTTT,CASSQVPGSYSPLHF
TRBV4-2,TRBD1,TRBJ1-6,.,TGTGCCAGCAGCCTGCCCCGAAGGACAGGGGATAATTCACCCCTCCACTTT,CASSLPRRTGDNSPLHF
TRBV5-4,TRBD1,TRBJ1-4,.,TGTGCCAGCAGCGCTAACGGACAGGGGGAAAAACTGTTTTTT,CASSANGQGEKLFF
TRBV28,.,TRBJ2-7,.,TGTGCCAGTCTCCGGGACGGTGACTACGAGCAGTACTTC,CASLRDGDYEQYF
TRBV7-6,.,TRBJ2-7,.,TGTGCCAGCAGCCCCCTACAGGGCGGCTACGAGCAGTACTTC,CASSPLQGGYEQYF
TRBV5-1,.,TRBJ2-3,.,TGCGCCAGCCGTGAGGGTGGCACAGATACGCAGTATTTT,CASREGGTDTQYF
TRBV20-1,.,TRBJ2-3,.,TGCAGTGCTAGGCTCAGGATTGTGGTGACAGATACGCAGTATTTT,CSARLRIVVTDTQYF
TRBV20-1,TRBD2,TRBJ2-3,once,TGCAGTGCTAGCGCTCTAGCGGGGCTGAATCCCTCGACCAATACGCAGTATTTT,CSASALAGLNPSTNTQYF
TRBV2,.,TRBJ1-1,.,TGTGCCAGCAGTGATCAGGGGCTGGAAGCTTTCTTT,CASSDQGLEAFF
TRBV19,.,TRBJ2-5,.,TGTGCCACCAGAGGCCCACACCTCCGGGAGACCCAGTACTTC,CATRGPHLRETQYF
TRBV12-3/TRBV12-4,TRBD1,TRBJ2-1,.,TGTGCCAGCAGACCCAGACAGGGGACGAACAATGAGCAGTTCTTC,CASRPRQGTNNEQFF
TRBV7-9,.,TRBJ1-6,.,TGTGCCAGCAGCTCCCTCCGTGGTGGCAAGGGTTCACCCCTCCACTTT,CASSSLRGGKGSPLHF
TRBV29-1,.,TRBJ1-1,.,TGCAGCGTTGACGGGGCGAACACTGAAGCTTTCTTT,CSVDGANTEAFF
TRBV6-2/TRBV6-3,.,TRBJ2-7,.,TGTGCCAGCAGTTACTCCGCCGAGCAGTACTTC,CASSYSAEQYF
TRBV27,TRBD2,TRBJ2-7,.,TGTGCCAGCAGTCTTTCGGGACTAGCGGCCCCCGTGCAGTACTTC,CASSLSGLAAPVQYF
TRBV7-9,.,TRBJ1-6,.,TGTGCCAGCAGCGTCAGTGTTAATTCACCCCTCCACTTT,CASSVSVNSPLHF